What follows are 8 T cell receptor beta chains derived from one specimen sequenced in a study of Ad26.COV2.S vaccination and SARS-CoV-2 variants. Treatment noted: roughly 19 received Ad26.COV2.S at low or high dose, single or two shots; several received placebo; per-sample allocation not given. Day 63 after the first injection of vaccine or placebo was the sampling time. This table comes from immunoSEQ multiplex PCR, and its TCRdb copy is limited to in-frame clones, with some not included. This sample yields approximately 420,000 clones, of which approximately 86% are seen a single time; roughly 3.2% belongs to the top ten. This material consisted of peripheral blood, taken in a trial of Ad26.COV2.S vaccine versus placebo. The receptors originated from a person between 18 and 65 years old who received the Ad26.COV2.S COVID-19 vaccine or a placebo.

The chain employs TRBV3-1 (or the pseudogene TRBV3-2) and TRBJ1-1, with a weak D call TRBD1 (5 bases). Germline loops: CDR1 LGHDT, CDR2 YNNKEL (reference sequence). The CDR3 covers 12 residues. The V gene lost 4 bases and the J gene lost 7 bases, with 10 bases spanning the gap. CDR3 region: CASSPGRDEAFF. Here the CDR3 DNA reads TGTGCCAGCAGCCCTGGCAGGGATGAAGCTTTCTTT.

This chain links TRBV30 with TRBJ1-3, with unresolved D. Trimming removed 2 bases at V and 0 bases at J, with 14 bases between. The germline V gene has CDR1 GTSNPN and CDR2 SVGIG (reference sequence). The CDR3 spans 16 residues. The CDR3 DNA reads TGTGCCTGGAGTCCCCTGGGGAGGCTCTCTGGAAACACCATATATTTT. Translation gives CAWSPLGRLSGNTIYF.

This chain joins TRBV7-2 and TRBJ2-7, with D unclear. Deletions cut 7 bases from V and 2 bases from J, with 15 bases between. Germline-derived CDR1 and CDR2 are SGHTA and FQGNSA. There are 14 residues in the CDR3. The CDR3 here is CASIPNMWPYEQYF. CDR3 coding DNA: TGTGCCAGCATCCCCAACATGTGGCCCTACGAGCAGTACTTC.

The CDR3 here is CASSQERLRTGLPFNYGYTF. CDR3 DNA sequence: TGCGCCAGCAGCCAAGAGCGGTTAAGGACAGGCCTACCTTTTAACTATGGCTACACCTTC. The V gene is TRBV4-1, the J gene TRBJ1-2; 7 bases line up with TRBD1. Germline CDR1 and CDR2: MGHRA and YSYEKL. The V gene end was trimmed by 0 bases and the J gene end by 1 base; junction bases not matched to a gene: 17. The CDR3 sequence is 20 residues long.

This clone was seen a single time. This chain joins TRBV29-1 and TRBJ2-1; D gene unclear. V shed 6 bases and J shed 1 base, with 13 bases lying between them. This CDR3 has 14 amino acids. Germline assignment: CDR1 SQVTM and CDR2 ANQGSEA. The CDR3 DNA follows: TGCAGCGTAGCTACAGAATTGTCCTACAATGAGCAGTTCTTC. It is translated as CSVATELSYNEQFF.

The chain employs TRBV11-2 and TRBJ1-1; weak D call: TRBD1 (5 bases). V dropped 5 bases and J dropped 1 base, with 14 bases sitting between them. The CDR3 spans 15 residues. Germline loops: CDR1 SGHAT, CDR2 FQNNGV. This CDR3 is CASSPRQGGNTEAFF. In nucleotides, the CDR3 is TGTGCCAGCAGCCCGCGGCAGGGAGGGAACACTGAAGCTTTCTTT.

CDR3 sequence reads: CAWSRGGLATNEKLFF. DNA of the CDR3: TGTGCCTGGAGCCGAGGGGGCCTTGCAACTAATGAAAAACTGTTTTTT. The chain joins TRBV30 to TRBJ1-4; TRBD1 matches at 7 bases. The germline gives CDR1 GTSNPN, CDR2 SVGIG (reference sequence). The CDR3 has 16 residues. V shed 3 bases, J shed 0 bases, and the junction held 7 bases outside the gene matches.

V gene TRBV2 combines with J gene TRBJ1-1; 8 bases are shared with TRBD1. V lost 3 bases to trimming and J lost 5 bases; unmatched junction nucleotides: 11. Germline lookup yields CDR1 SNHLY and CDR2 FYNNEI. The CDR3 runs to 16 residues. This chain's CDR3 is CASSDGEAGGVTEAFF. The CDR3 DNA is TGTGCCAGCAGTGACGGAGAGGCAGGGGGCGTGACTGAAGCTTTCTTT.